Sequencing of this T cell receptor beta chain was carried out in a study of T-cell memory formation after mild COVID-19. The CDR3 is 16 amino acids. Trimming left V 0 bases short and J 3 bases short, with 15 bases between. The V gene's germline CDR1 is MNHEY and CDR2 SVGEGT. This clonotype occurred a few times. TCRdb called the 5' RACE reads again in MiXCR, with one record for every CDR3 protein. The repertoire holds approximately 240,000 distinct CDR3 sequences, with less than 20% as singletons. Sequencing input: PBMCs or a T cell subset sorted from them (not recorded which). The TCR comes from a man younger than 35 who had mild COVID-19 (a few samples of this study predate the infection). Cell type and time point are not known. The V call is TRBV6-2 or TRBV6-3, the J call TRBJ2-7; D is undetermined. The CDR3 spells CASSYSEVVYHYEQYF. The CDR3 DNA reads TGTGCCAGCAGTTACTCGGAAGTCGTCTACCACTACGAGCAGTACTTC.